Each of the 15 T cell receptor beta chains below was sequenced from the same sample in a study of beta chain features in type 1 diabetes. cDNA synthesis used the whole RNA isolate, giving expressed TCRB sequences. Produced via immunoSEQ multiplex PCR; TCRdb's table is partial and in-frame only. The data show about 240,000 clones, roughly 13% seen once. For these receptors, no antigen is known. Findings and limits, study-wide: In all four CD4+ subsets, TCRB CDR3 length was significantly, moderately reduced in type 1 diabetes.

Source material: naive CD4+ T cells from blood. All receptors derive from a man aged 30 to 45 with type 1 diabetes.

This clone came up a few times. The chain employs TRBV10-3 and TRBJ2-5, with a weak D call TRBD2 (6 bases). In germline, CDR1 is ENHRY, CDR2 SYGVKD. Trimming removed 10 bases at V and 1 base at J, with 10 bases between. The CDR3 is 12 amino acids. As DNA, the CDR3 is TGTGCCACCGGGGGAACCCAAGAGACCCAGTACTTC. Translation gives CATGGTQETQYF.

In this sample, this clone turned up a few times. V is TRBV29-1 and J is TRBJ2-3; D is unclear. The V gene lost 3 bases and the J gene lost 4 bases, with 8 bases spanning the gap. This CDR3 has 12 residues. Per the germline V gene, CDR1 is SQVTM and CDR2 is ANQGSEA. The CDR3 region is CSVDPSADTQYF. Written as DNA, the CDR3 is TGCAGCGTTGACCCATCGGCAGATACGCAGTATTTT.

This clone was observed a handful of times. The rearrangement joins TRBV6-5 to TRBJ2-7; weak D call: TRBD2 (5 bases). CDR1 is MNHEY, CDR2 SVGAGI, per germline. With 2 bases removed from V and 4 bases from J, the gap between germline ends came to 9 bases. This CDR3 is 13 amino acids long. CDR3 region: CASSYTLEYEQYF. Here the CDR3 DNA reads TGTGCCAGCAGTTACACACTAGAGTACGAGCAGTACTTC.

This clone was seen a handful of times. The chain carries TRBV29-1 and TRBJ1-1; D might be TRBD1 (6 bases). V shed 7 bases and J shed 1 base, with 13 bases lying between them. The germline gives CDR1 SQVTM, CDR2 ANQGSEA. The CDR3 loop spans 13 amino acids. CDR3 DNA: TGCAGCGCTTCGGACAGAGCGAACACTGAAGCTTTCTTT. It yields the protein CSASDRANTEAFF.

This clone was found a few times. This chain joins TRBV5-1 and TRBJ2-1, with 7 nucleotides matching TRBD1. Germline V lookup: CDR1 SGHRS, CDR2 YFSETQ. The V gene end was trimmed by 4 bases and the J gene end by 15 bases; junction bases not matched to a gene: 10. The CDR3 runs to 12 residues. The CDR3 protein is CASSPGQERRFF. CDR3 DNA sequence: TGCGCCAGCAGCCCTGGACAGGAAAGACGGTTCTTC.

The chain joins TRBV5-4 to TRBJ2-4, with D tentatively TRBD1 (5 bases). The germline V gene has CDR1 SGHNT and CDR2 YYREEE (reference sequence). This CDR3 spans 15 amino acids. Between the trimmed V and J ends, which lost 0 bases and 6 bases, there was a span of 13 bases. The CDR3 DNA reads TGTGCCAGCAGCTTGGGACAGACGTCCTCAAACATTCAGTACTTC. Translated: CASSLGQTSSNIQYF.

This clone was counted a few times. V and J are TRBV9 and TRBJ1-2, with D possibly TRBD1 on 6 matching bases. Germline V CDR1 and CDR2: SGDLS, YYNGEE. There are 15 residues in the CDR3. The ends were cut back, 4 bases at V and 3 bases at J, with 16 bases in the middle. CDR3: CASSPHRVKDYGYTF. The DNA of the CDR3 is TGTGCCAGCAGCCCTCACAGGGTTAAGGACTATGGCTACACCTTC.

This clone turned up a few times. V gene TRBV25-1 combines with J gene TRBJ2-5, with TRBD1 identical over 7 bases. Germline values: CDR1 MGHDK, CDR2 SYGVNS. The CDR3 is made up of 15 amino acids. V lost 10 bases to trimming and J lost 3 bases; unmatched junction nucleotides: 14. Here the CDR3 reads CAKPDRECRKETQYF. Here the CDR3 DNA reads TGTGCCAAACCAGACAGGGAATGTCGAAAAGAGACCCAGTACTTC.

This clone was recorded a few times. V and J are TRBV28 and TRBJ1-2; D is unclear. The V gene lost 2 bases and the J gene lost 2 bases, with 6 bases spanning the gap. The V gene's germline CDR1 is MDHEN and CDR2 SYDVKM. This CDR3 is 13 amino acids long. The CDR3 spells CASSLTSNYGYTF. The CDR3 coding sequence is TGTGCCAGCAGTTTAACTTCGAACTATGGCTACACCTTC.

The J gene is TRBJ1-5, the V gene TRBV6-5; maybe TRBD1 (6 bases). V lost 6 bases to trimming and J lost 9 bases, with 15 bases between them. Germline values: CDR1 MNHEY, CDR2 SVGAGI. The CDR3 runs to 13 residues. Written as DNA, the CDR3 is TGTGCCAGCAGGTCCGACAGGAACAGGCCCCAGCATTTT. Its protein product is CASRSDRNRPQHF.

This clone occurred a few times. This chain connects TRBV6-5 to TRBJ2-1; D possibly corresponds to TRBD1 (6 bases). The germline V gene has CDR1 MNHEY and CDR2 SVGAGI. V was clipped by 4 bases and J by 9 bases, with 10 bases between them. CDR3 length equals 12 residues. The CDR3 spells CASSLRQAEQFF. The CDR3 DNA sequence: TGTGCCAGCAGTTTAAGACAGGCTGAGCAGTTCTTC.

This clone was recorded a few times. The chain uses TRBV9 and TRBJ2-1; D may be TRBD1 (5 bases). This CDR3 has 14 amino acids. Germline-derived CDR1 and CDR2 are SGDLS and YYNGEE. Trimming took 5 bases from V and 8 from J, leaving 17 bases between them. The DNA for the CDR3 is TGTGCCAGCAGTCAGAACATCAGGGTCGATGAGCAGTTCTTC. Protein: CASSQNIRVDEQFF.

The chain has TRBV18 and TRBJ2-5; the D gene is possibly TRBD2 (6 bases). The length of the CDR3 is 14 residues. CDR1 KGHSH and CDR2 LQKENI come from the germline V gene. Trimming removed 3 bases from V and 2 bases from J, with 10 bases in between. The CDR3 DNA sequence: TGTGCCAGCTCACCTGTGGGGACTCAAGAGACCCAGTACTTC. Its translation is CASSPVGTQETQYF.

This clone was observed a few times. Lacking the conserved final phenylalanine or tryptophan, this CDR3 likely reflects a read error. The DNA is omitted, as the CDR3 cannot be located on it reliably, and the CDR3 follows TCRdb's listing. The J gene is TRBJ1-1, the V gene TRBV12-5; the D call of TRBD1 is as the table states it, not checked on the DNA. The CDR3 region is 8 residues in length, termini included. The germline CDR1 and CDR2 sequences are LGHNT and FRNRAP. CDR3 sequence reads: CASGFGQV.

This clone was seen a few times. The chain has TRBV4-1 and TRBJ2-7; TRBD1 matches at 7 bases. Trimming at V came to 5 bases and at J to 0 bases, leaving 7 bases not matched to a gene. The CDR3 loop spans 15 amino acids. The germline CDR1 and CDR2 sequences are MGHRA and YSYEKL. The CDR3 bases are TGCGCCAGCAGCTACGGACAGGAGAGCTCCTACGAGCAGTACTTC. Protein: CASSYGQESSYEQYF.